This paragraph reports one TCR beta chain. The sample originates from a study of control samples from healthy donors and cancer patients. The method was immunoSEQ multiplex PCR; TCRdb's version includes in-frame clones alone and lacks a portion of them. Of 100,000 or so clones listed, 83% were seen once; the top ten hold about 12%. Material: blood. The clonotype originates from a woman in her 50s in good health.

In nucleotides, the CDR3 is TGTGCCAGCACCCCAGACAGGGACCAAGAGACCCAGTACTTC. It encodes CASTPDRDQETQYF. V gene TRBV6-5 combines with J gene TRBJ2-5; 7 bases are a match to TRBD1. CDR1 is MNHEY and CDR2 is SVGAGI in the germline V gene. Germline trimming cut 7 bases from V and 0 bases from J; bases unmatched to any gene: 5. The CDR3 is 14 residues long.